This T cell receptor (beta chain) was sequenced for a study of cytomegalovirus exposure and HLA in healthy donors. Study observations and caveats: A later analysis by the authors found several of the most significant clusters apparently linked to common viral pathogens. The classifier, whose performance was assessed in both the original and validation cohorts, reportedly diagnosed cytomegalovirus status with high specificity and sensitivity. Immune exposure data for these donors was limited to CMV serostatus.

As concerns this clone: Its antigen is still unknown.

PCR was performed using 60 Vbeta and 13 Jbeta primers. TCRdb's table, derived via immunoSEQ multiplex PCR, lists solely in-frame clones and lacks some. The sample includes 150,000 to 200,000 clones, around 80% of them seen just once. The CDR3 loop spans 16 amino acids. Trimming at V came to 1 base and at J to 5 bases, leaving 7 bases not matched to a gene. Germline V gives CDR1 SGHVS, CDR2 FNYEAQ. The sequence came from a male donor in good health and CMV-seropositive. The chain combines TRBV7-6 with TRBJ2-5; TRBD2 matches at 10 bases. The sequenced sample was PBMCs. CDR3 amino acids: CASSLDASGSWETQYF. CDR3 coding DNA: TGTGCCAGCAGCTTAGATGCTAGCGGGAGCTGGGAGACCCAGTACTTC.